The 6 T cell receptor beta chains presented below share a single source sample, sequenced in a study of T cell responses to AZD1222 COVID-19 vaccine. Data came from immunoSEQ multiplex PCR; TCRdb stores just in-frame clones and leaves some out. Among over 100,000 clones listed, 75% to 90% were seen once. Sequencing was performed on peripheral blood, taken 28 days after the second AZD1222 dose. The origin of the receptors is an adult who received the AZD1222 COVID-19 vaccine.

The rearrangement joins TRBV24-1 to TRBJ1-5, with no clear D. Germline V CDR1 and CDR2: KGHDR, SFDVKD. V shed 0 bases and J shed 6 bases, with 8 bases lying between them. The CDR3 totals 14 residues. The CDR3 is CATSDLQLPQPQHF. The CDR3 nucleotides are TGTGCCACCAGTGATTTGCAGCTCCCTCAGCCCCAGCATTTT.

The chain is built from TRBV18 and TRBJ1-2, with D unresolved. V was clipped by 5 bases and J by 6 bases, with 19 bases between them. The CDR3 loop spans 15 amino acids. Germline V gene data show CDR1 as KGHSH and CDR2 as LQKENI. The CDR3 coding sequence is TGTGCCAGCTCAACTGATGGGAGCAGAGGTAATGGCTACACCTTC. Translation gives CASSTDGSRGNGYTF. Complete variable domain (other parts from reference TRBV18 and TRBJ1-2): NAGVMQNPRHLVRRRGQEARLRCSPMKGHSHVYWYRQLPEEGLKFMVYLQKENIIDESGMPKERFSAEFPKEGPSILRIQQVVRGDSAAYFCASSTDGSRGNGYTFGSGTRLTVV.

V and J are TRBV7-9 and TRBJ1-1; D possibly corresponds to TRBD1 (6 bases). Germline CDR1 SEHNR, CDR2 FQNEAQ (reference sequence). The CDR3 spans 13 residues. Trimming cost V 2 bases and J 5 bases, with 9 bases left between them. The CDR3 loop reads CASSLNRVTEAFF. As DNA, the CDR3 is TGTGCCAGCAGCTTAAACAGGGTGACTGAAGCTTTCTTT.

V gene TRBV6-2 or TRBV6-3 combines with J gene TRBJ2-5; the D gene is possibly TRBD2 (7 bases). CDR1 MNHEY and CDR2 SVGEGT come from the germline V gene. The germline V and J ends were trimmed by 2 bases and 4 bases, with 11 bases remaining between them. This CDR3 is 14 amino acids long. CDR3 region: CASSYRGAGETQYF. As DNA, the CDR3 is TGTGCCAGCAGTTACCGGGGGGCCGGAGAGACCCAGTACTTC.

This clone turned up a few times. The chain joins TRBV7-9 to TRBJ1-1; D not resolved. In germline, CDR1 is SEHNR, CDR2 FQNEAQ (reference sequence). V was cut by 0 bases and J by 10 bases, with 12 bases left in between. The CDR3 is 13 residues long. CDR3 residues: CASSLASRRGAFF. The CDR3 DNA reads TGTGCCAGCAGCTTAGCCAGCCGGCGAGGAGCTTTCTTT.

The chain uses TRBV7-9 and TRBJ1-6; D gene uncertain. V was pared by 5 bases and J by 8 bases, with 13 bases between. This CDR3 region has 14 residues. Germline CDR1 SEHNR, CDR2 FQNEAQ (reference sequence). The CDR3 bases are TGTGCCAGCAGCGTTACAGCTCAATATTCACCCCTCCACTTT. Protein: CASSVTAQYSPLHF. Drawing the rest from reference TRBV7-9 and TRBJ1-6, the complete variable domain is DTGVSQNPRHKITKRGQNVTFRCDPISEHNRLYWYRQTLGQGPEFLTYFQNEAQLEKSRLLSDRFSAERPKGSFSTLEIQRTEQGDSAMYLCASSVTAQYSPLHFGNGTRLTVT.